This T cell receptor (beta chain) was retrieved from a study of glioma-infiltrating T cells after dendritic cell vaccination. From germline, CDR1 is SGDLS and CDR2 YYNGEE. V shed 0 bases and J shed 5 bases, with 15 bases lying between them. The CDR3 covers 15 residues. The primer mix had 60 V beta and 13 J beta primers. TCRdb keeps only in-frame clones here, not all; method: immunoSEQ multiplex PCR. The table records some 30,000 clones, approximately 91% of them present only once. None of the glioblastoma patients had an isocitrate dehydrogenase mutation. The chain uses TRBV9 and TRBJ2-7; D possibly corresponds to TRBD2 (6 bases). The source is a human donor with glioblastoma. The sequencing here drew on blood, taken before dendritic cell vaccination. In DNA form, the CDR3 reads TGTGCCAGCAGCGTAGGATGGAGGGTTTTGGACGAGCAGTACTTC. Amino acid sequence: CASSVGWRVLDEQYF.